The next 5 T cell receptor beta chains were all read from a single sample in a study of blood T cell repertoires in COVID-19. Clones were sequenced by immunoSEQ multiplex PCR, and TCRdb holds only the in-frame ones, with some missing. Among about 190,000 clones listed, roughly 89% were seen once. The source material was peripheral blood. These receptors all come from a man over 45 with acute or convalescent COVID-19.

The rearrangement joins TRBV7-3 to TRBJ2-1; maybe TRBD2 (6 bases). The V end lost 3 bases, the J end lost 5 bases, and 11 bases lay between the germline ends. In germline, CDR1 is SGHTA, CDR2 FQGTGA. The CDR3 covers 14 residues. The CDR3 loop reads CASSLGGNHNEQFF. The CDR3, as DNA: TGTGCCAGCAGCTTGGGCGGGAACCACAATGAGCAGTTCTTC.

This chain connects TRBV28 to TRBJ2-7; a weak D match, TRBD1 (6 bases). The germline CDR1 and CDR2 sequences are MDHEN and SYDVKM. The CDR3 loop spans 16 amino acids. Trimming took 7 bases from V and 0 from J, leaving 19 bases between them. CDR3 DNA: TGTGCCAGCAATACCCCCAGGACACAGGGCTCCTACGAGCAGTACTTC. Protein: CASNTPRTQGSYEQYF.

V gene TRBV28 combines with J gene TRBJ1-4; maybe TRBD1 (6 bases). Germline V lookup: CDR1 MDHEN, CDR2 SYDVKM. The V and J ends lost 5 bases and 4 bases respectively, with 14 bases between them. The length of the CDR3 is 15 residues. CDR3 loop: CASSHAGQNNEKLFF. In DNA, the CDR3 is TGTGCCAGCAGTCATGCCGGACAGAATAATGAAAAACTGTTTTTT.

The chain recombines TRBV28 with TRBJ1-4; no clear D. The CDR3 totals 15 residues. From germline, CDR1 is MDHEN and CDR2 SYDVKM. The V gene lost 5 bases and the J gene lost 4 bases, with 14 bases spanning the gap. The CDR3 here is CASSPPRDYNEKLFF. DNA of the CDR3: TGTGCCAGCAGTCCCCCCCGGGATTATAATGAAAAACTGTTTTTT. Filled out from reference TRBV28 and TRBJ1-4, the complete variable domain reads DVKVTQSSRYLVKRTGEKVFLECVQDMDHENMFWYRQDPGLGLRLIYFSYDVKMKEKGDIPEGYSVSREKKERFSLILESASTNQTSMYLCASSPPRDYNEKLFFGSGTQLSVL.

The V gene is TRBV7-3, the J gene TRBJ2-1; tentatively, D is TRBD2 (6 bases). CDR1 and CDR2 (germline): SGHTA, FQGTGA. This CDR3 is built from 16 residues. Trimming removed 2 bases at V and 0 bases at J, with 11 bases between. CDR3 loop: CASSLAGGTSYNEQFF. The CDR3 DNA reads TGTGCCAGCAGCTTAGCAGGCGGGACCTCCTACAATGAGCAGTTCTTC.